This T cell receptor (beta chain) was retrieved from a study of PD-L1 blockade in urothelial cancer. Study details: As for prior chemotherapy regimens, patients had received 0 to 3. Blood samples contained a median about 150,000 T cells.

After removal of 1 base from V and 4 bases from J, the junction contained 0 bases not matched to a gene. CDR1 and CDR2 from the germline V gene are LGHNA and YNFKEQ. The CDR3 contains 13 residues. Method: immunoSEQ multiplex PCR; TCRdb's copy keeps in-frame clones and lacks some. The repertoire holds just over 50,000 clones, 70% to 85% seen once, with about 3.6% in the top ten. This TCR was recovered from a man aged 70-80 years with urothelial cancer. The specimen comprised PBMCs, sampled around atezolizumab (anti-PD-L1) treatment. The rearrangement links TRBV4-2 to TRBJ1-2, with 7 bases matching TRBD1. CDR3 amino acids: CASSQGQGYGYTF. The CDR3 coding sequence is TGTGCCAGCAGCCAAGGACAGGGCTATGGCTACACCTTC.